The 26 T cell receptor beta chains below were found in one sample sequenced in a study of T-cell memory formation after mild COVID-19. A single record per CDR3 protein comes from TCRdb applying MiXCR to the 5' RACE reads. The sample holds around 110,000 distinct CDR3 sequences, around an eighth seen once. Sequenced material: PBMCs or a T cell subset sorted from them (not recorded which). These receptors came from a man aged 18 to 35 who had mild COVID-19 (a few samples of this study predate the infection). Cell type and time point are not known.

This clonotype was seen at least ten times. V gene TRBV5-1 combines with J gene TRBJ1-1, with D possibly matching TRBD1 (6 bases). The germline V gene encodes CDR1 SGHRS and CDR2 YFSETQ. The CDR3 spans 15 residues. V was clipped by 4 bases and J by 5 bases, with 18 bases between them. CDR3 bases: TGCGCCAGCAGCCCCGGACGGGGGGCAAAGACTGAAGCTTTCTTT. It is translated as CASSPGRGAKTEAFF.

This clonotype was recorded a few times. This chain links TRBV12-3 or TRBV12-4 with TRBJ1-1; the D is unclear. CDR3 length equals 14 residues. The germline V and J ends were trimmed by 5 bases and 6 bases, with 16 bases remaining between them. CDR3 sequence: CASSLRTAWAEAFF. As DNA, the CDR3 is TGTGCCAGCAGTCTGAGGACTGCGTGGGCTGAAGCTTTCTTT.

This clonotype was seen more than once but under ten times. The chain employs TRBV5-1 and TRBJ2-1, with a weak D call TRBD2 (6 bases). This CDR3 comprises 13 residues. Trimming took off 3 bases at V and 11 bases at J, with 15 bases between the two ends. Per the germline V gene, CDR1 is SGHRS and CDR2 is YFSETQ. The CDR3: CASSWGVGAQQFF. In nucleotides, the CDR3 is TGCGCCAGCAGCTGGGGGGTAGGGGCACAGCAGTTCTTC.

The chain recombines TRBV29-1 with TRBJ1-5; 10 bases agree with TRBD1. The CDR3 length is 14 residues. V lost 7 bases to trimming and J lost 1 base; unmatched junction nucleotides: 4. Germline V gene sequence: CDR1 SQVTM, CDR2 ANQGSEA. This CDR3 is CSGGTGVSNQPQHF. CDR3 coding DNA: TGCAGCGGGGGGACAGGGGTAAGCAATCAGCCCCAGCATTTT. The full variable domain, completed using reference TRBV29-1 and TRBJ1-5, is SAVISQKPSRDICQRGTSLTIQCQVDSQVTMMFWYRQQPGQSLTLIATANQGSEATYESGFVIDKFPISRPNLTFSTLTVSNMSPEDSSIYLCSGGTGVSNQPQHFGDGTRLSIL.

CDR3: CASSRGTSGPYNEQFF. CDR3 DNA sequence: TGCGCCAGCAGCCGGGGGACTAGCGGTCCCTACAATGAGCAGTTCTTC. V gene TRBV4-1 combines with J gene TRBJ2-1; 11 positions match TRBD2. Germline lookup yields CDR1 MGHRA and CDR2 YSYEKL. The CDR3 extends over 16 amino acids. Trimming cost V 4 bases and J 2 bases; bases outside gene matches: 4.

The rearrangement joins TRBV9 to TRBJ1-1, with D hard to call. Trimming removed 2 bases from V and 1 base from J, with 6 bases in between. The CDR3 contains 13 residues. Germline V gene data show CDR1 as SGDLS and CDR2 as YYNGEE. The CDR3 DNA reads as TGTGCCAGCAGCGTGGACCAGAACACTGAAGCTTTCTTT. It encodes CASSVDQNTEAFF.

J is TRBJ1-2 and V is TRBV20-1; no clear D. This CDR3 comprises 14 residues. Per germline, CDR1 DFQATT and CDR2 SNEGSKA (reference sequence). The V and J ends lost 2 bases and 7 bases respectively, with 17 bases between them. The CDR3 DNA reads as TGCAGTGCTAGACCAGCGGACGGCCTCGGTGGCTACACCTTC. Its translation: CSARPADGLGGYTF.

The CDR3 DNA follows: TGTGCCAGCAGTAAAGGGGCTAGCGGGGGCCGAGCATACAATGAGCAGTTCTTC. Its translation: CASSKGASGGRAYNEQFF. The chain uses TRBV6-2 or TRBV6-3 and TRBJ2-1, with 10 bases aligning to TRBD2. The germline V gene has CDR1 MNHEY and CDR2 SVGEGT. The CDR3 has 18 amino acids. V lost 5 bases and J lost 4; bases outside the gene matches: 14.

The chain carries TRBV6-5 and TRBJ2-4; a possible D gene is TRBD1 (6 bases). Trimming shortened V by 7 bases and J by 6 bases, and 16 bases separated the two germline ends. This CDR3 spans 14 amino acids. Germline V gene lookup returns CDR1 MNHEY and CDR2 SVGAGI. As DNA, the CDR3 is TGTGCCAGCACCCCAGGCCAGGGGAGAAACATTCAGTACTTC. Translated: CASTPGQGRNIQYF.

The chain carries TRBV11-2 and TRBJ1-6; the D is unclear. With 5 bases removed from V and 9 bases from J, the gap between germline ends came to 29 bases. CDR1 SGHAT and CDR2 FQNNGV come from the germline V gene. The CDR3 sequence is 19 residues long. DNA for the CDR3: TGTGCCAGCAGCCTCAGATCACGGACGGTCGCCCCGGTTGGTTCACCCCTCCACTTT. Protein sequence: CASSLRSRTVAPVGSPLHF.

This clonotype was seen only a few times. The chain is built from TRBV5-1 and TRBJ2-7, with D unclear. In germline, CDR1 is SGHRS, CDR2 YFSETQ. This CDR3 is 12 amino acids long. Between the trimmed V and J ends, which lost 0 bases and 5 bases, there was a span of 6 bases. DNA for the CDR3: TGCGCCAGCAGCTTGGGTCCAGACGAGCAGTACTTC. Protein product: CASSLGPDEQYF.

The V gene is TRBV4-2, the J gene TRBJ2-7, with TRBD2 identical over 7 bases. The length of the CDR3 is 15 residues. V lost 4 bases to trimming and J lost 0 bases; unmatched junction nucleotides: 6. Germline V gene data show CDR1 as LGHNA and CDR2 as YNFKEQ. The CDR3 nucleotides read TGTGCCAGCAGCCTCCTCCGGGGGGACTCCTACGAGCAGTACGTC. Translation gives CASSLLRGDSYEQYV.

The chain carries TRBV11-2 and TRBJ2-2; D unclear. CDR1 and CDR2 from the germline V gene are SGHAT and FQNNGV. The CDR3 runs to 14 residues. Trimming removed 6 bases from V and 3 bases from J, with 11 bases in between. The CDR3 is CASRVRPDTGELFF. In DNA, the CDR3 is TGTGCCAGCAGGGTCAGACCCGACACCGGGGAGCTGTTTTTT. The variable domain in full, completed from reference TRBV11-2 and TRBJ2-2, reads EAGVAQSPRYKIIEKRQSVAFWCNPISGHATLYWYQQILGQGPKLLIQFQNNGVVDDSQLPKDRFSAERLKGVDSTLKIQPAKLEDSAVYLCASRVRPDTGELFFGEGSRLTVL.

This clonotype was picked up a small number of times. The V and J genes are TRBV30 and TRBJ2-1, with D perhaps matching TRBD1 (6 bases). Trimming stripped 5 bases from V and 4 bases from J, with 12 bases between. The CDR3 is made up of 13 amino acids. CDR1 is GTSNPN, CDR2 SVGIG, per germline (reference sequence). The CDR3 reads CAWQQGEYNEQFF. The CDR3, as DNA: TGTGCCTGGCAACAGGGAGAATACAATGAGCAGTTCTTC.

This clonotype has only a few counts. This chain joins TRBV20-1 and TRBJ2-1, with TRBD2 identical over 8 bases. The V segment lost 1 base and the J segment 8 bases; nucleotides outside the gene matches: 22. The CDR3 runs 19 residues. The germline gives CDR1 DFQATT, CDR2 SNEGSKA (reference sequence). The CDR3 is CSARARSKAGGLTGDEQFF. The DNA for the CDR3 is TGCAGTGCTAGAGCAAGGTCTAAGGCGGGGGGCCTAACCGGGGATGAGCAGTTCTTC.

The chain combines TRBV10-2 with TRBJ2-5; D gene ambiguous. This CDR3 has 12 residues. Trimming removed 0 bases from V and 5 bases from J, with 4 bases in between. CDR1 WSHSY and CDR2 SAAADI come from the germline V gene. CDR3 nucleotides: TGCGCCAGCAGTGAGTCTCGGGAGACCCAGTACTTC. It translates to CASSESRETQYF.

The chain recombines TRBV7-9 with TRBJ2-7, with TRBD2 matching over 7 bases. J gave up 3 bases and V 1 base, and 6 bases lay outside the gene matches. The germline CDR1 and CDR2 sequences are SEHNR and FQNEAQ (reference sequence). The CDR3 totals 15 residues. The CDR3 nucleotides read TGTGCCAGCAGCTTAGGGGAGGGACTATTCTACGAGCAGTACGTC. This codes for CASSLGEGLFYEQYV.

The V gene is TRBV29-1, the J gene TRBJ2-5; D ambiguous. V lost 3 bases, J lost 0 bases, and 5 bases lay in between. The germline CDR1 and CDR2 sequences are SQVTM and ANQGSEA. The CDR3 sequence is 12 residues long. This CDR3 reads CSVDENQETQYF. CDR3 nucleotide sequence: TGCAGCGTTGATGAAAACCAAGAGACCCAGTACTTC.

The V call is TRBV7-9, the J call TRBJ1-4; D is undetermined. This CDR3 is 15 amino acids long. The ends were cut back, 1 base at V and 5 bases at J, with 11 bases in the middle. Germline CDR1 reads SEHNR; CDR2 reads FQNEAQ (reference sequence). CDR3 sequence reads: CASSLVGRKNEKLFF. CDR3 nucleotide sequence: TGTGCCAGCAGCTTAGTGGGCCGAAAGAATGAAAAACTGTTTTTT.

This clonotype was observed a few times. The chain links TRBV10-3 to TRBJ1-1; D gene uncertain. V was shortened by 0 bases and J by 8 bases, with 10 bases between the two germline ends. Germline-derived CDR1 and CDR2 are ENHRY and SYGVKD. The CDR3 is made up of 13 amino acids. The CDR3 loop is CAISESGQTEAFF. The CDR3 coding sequence is TGTGCCATCAGTGAGTCAGGTCAGACAGAAGCTTTCTTT.

This clonotype was counted a few times. The V gene is TRBV6-2 or TRBV6-3, the J gene TRBJ2-7, with D unclear. The CDR3 contains 13 residues. The V gene lost 2 bases and the J gene lost 7 bases, with 12 bases spanning the gap. CDR1 and CDR2 from the germline V gene are MNHEY and SVGEGT. DNA of the CDR3: TGTGCCAGCAGTTACGGAAACGGCTTGGAGCAGTACGTC. It codes for CASSYGNGLEQYV.

This clonotype turned up a few times. The chain couples TRBV13 to TRBJ2-7, with D possibly being TRBD1 or TRBD2 (6 bases each). Germline V gene sequence: CDR1 PRHDT, CDR2 FYEKMQ (reference sequence). The V end lost 8 bases, the J end lost 0 bases, and 11 bases lay between the germline ends. The length of the CDR3 is 13 residues. This CDR3 reads CASSGAYSYEQYV. As DNA, the CDR3 is TGTGCCAGCTCGGGGGCGTACTCCTACGAGCAGTACGTC.

This clonotype turned up a few times. This sequence joins TRBV7-9 and TRBJ2-3; TRBD2 might be the D (5 bases). The CDR3 sequence is 15 residues long. CDR1 and CDR2 (germline): SEHNR, FQNEAQ (reference sequence). Trimming took off 8 bases at V and 3 bases at J, with 18 bases between the two ends. CDR3 nucleotides: TGTGCCAGCCCCGGGTCGGGGATGACAACAGATACGCAGTATTTT. This encodes CASPGSGMTTDTQYF.

This clonotype is termed medium-sized. The chain combines TRBV7-2 with TRBJ2-4; weak D call: TRBD1 (5 bases). Germline CDR1 reads SGHTA; CDR2 reads FQGNSA. The CDR3 totals 16 residues. V gave up 0 bases and J gave up 1 base, with 10 bases separating them. Here the CDR3 reads CASSLASQGAKNIQYF. The CDR3 region has the DNA TGTGCCAGCAGCTTAGCGAGCCAGGGCGCCAAAAACATTCAGTACTTC.

This clonotype has a handful of counts. The gene calls are TRBV4-2 and TRBJ1-4; D unresolved. The CDR3 runs 17 residues. Trimming pared 0 bases from V and 2 bases from J, leaving 13 bases between. Per the germline V gene, CDR1 is LGHNA and CDR2 is YNFKEQ. Here the CDR3 reads CASSQEVWVGTNEKLFF. In DNA form, the CDR3 reads TGTGCCAGCAGCCAAGAGGTTTGGGTTGGCACTAATGAAAAACTGTTTTTT.

The chain links TRBV7-9 to TRBJ2-7; 7 bases are a match to TRBD1. The CDR3 extends over 14 amino acids. Germline CDR1 and CDR2: SEHNR and FQNEAQ (reference sequence). Losses at the gene ends were 5 bases for V and 7 bases for J; bases not matched to a gene: 11. In DNA, the CDR3 is TGTGCCAGCAGCCCCACAGGGGCATCGGGTGAGCAGTACTTC. Amino acids: CASSPTGASGEQYF. The full variable domain, completed using reference TRBV7-9 and TRBJ2-7, is DTGVSQNPRHKITKRGQNVTFRCDPISEHNRLYWYRQTLGQGPEFLTYFQNEAQLEKSRLLSDRFSAERPKGSFSTLEIQRTEQGDSAMYLCASSPTGASGEQYFGPGTRLTVT.